These T cell receptor beta chains were read from a single sample in a study of T cell responses to AZD1222 COVID-19 vaccine. Here immunoSEQ multiplex PCR was the method, and the copy in TCRdb shows in-frame clones only, minus some. This table holds 150,000 to 200,000 clones, just under 95% found once. The source was peripheral blood, collected on day 0 of AZD1222 vaccination. The source is an adult in good health. Each CDR3 is given with its conserved first and last residue. Each record gives: V gene, clone size, CDR3 length, D gene, J gene, CDR3 protein, CDR3 DNA. D genes are given only for firm matches. Rows give clone size only sometimes, using once, few, many, or a class for an expanded clone.

>TRBV19|.|13|.|TRBJ1-1
CASSMGQGSEAFF
TGTGCCAGTAGTATGGGGCAGGGGTCTGAAGCTTTCTTT
>TRBV27|.|15|.|TRBJ2-5
CASSSLTELQETQYF
TGTGCCAGCAGTTCACTGACAGAGTTACAAGAGACCCAGTACTTC
>TRBV11-2|.|11|.|TRBJ2-7
CASSLAGEQYF
TGTGCCAGCAGCTTAGCGGGCGAGCAGTACTTC
>TRBV4-2|.|15|.|TRBJ2-7
CASSQGSAAAYEQYF
TGTGCCAGCAGCCAAGGGTCGGCCGCGGCCTACGAGCAGTACTTC
>TRBV6-6|.|15|TRBD2|TRBJ2-1
CASSPLAGGLNEQFF
TGTGCCAGCAGTCCTCTTGCGGGAGGCCTAAATGAGCAGTTCTTC
>TRBV11-3|.|17|TRBD2|TRBJ2-1
CASSLTSGGRSYNEQFF
TGTGCCAGCAGCTTGACTAGCGGGGGGCGGTCGTACAATGAGCAGTTCTTC
>TRBV5-1|.|15|.|TRBJ1-1
CASSLAGTPNTEAFF
TGCGCCAGCAGCTTGGCCGGGACACCGAACACTGAAGCTTTCTTT
>TRBV7-9|once|15|.|TRBJ1-1
CASSSQWAGNTEAFF
TGTGCCAGCAGCTCCCAGTGGGCTGGCAACACTGAAGCTTTCTTT
>TRBV28|.|14|TRBD1|TRBJ1-5
CASSFRQGTQPQHF
TGCGCCAGCAGTTTCCGACAGGGGACTCAGCCCCAGCATTTT
>TRBV28|.|17|.|TRBJ1-5
CASSLSSTQYSNQPQHF
TGTGCCAGCAGTTTAAGTAGCACGCAGTATAGCAATCAGCCCCAGCATTTT
>TRBV2|.|15|.|TRBJ1-3
CASSEVGAGGNTIYF
TGTGCCAGCAGTGAAGTGGGGGCGGGTGGAAACACCATATATTTT
>TRBV19|.|16|TRBD1|TRBJ1-5
CASSIDWTGGTQPQHF
TGTGCCAGTAGTATAGATTGGACAGGGGGAACTCAGCCCCAGCATTTT
>TRBV18|.|16|.|TRBJ2-5
CASSPLVAATGETQYF
TGTGCCAGCTCACCGCTAGTTGCGGCCACTGGTGAGACCCAGTACTTC
>TRBV12-5|.|15|.|TRBJ1-2
CASGPDIKRDYGYTF
TGTGCTAGTGGTCCCGACATCAAGAGGGACTATGGCTACACCTTC
>TRBV19|.|15|.|TRBJ1-4
CASSISGFTNEKLFF
TGTGCCAGTAGTATCTCGGGGTTTACTAATGAAAAACTGTTTTTT
>TRBV19|.|14|TRBD2|TRBJ2-1
CATLSAGVYNEQFF
TGTGCCACCCTCTCCGCGGGGGTCTACAATGAGCAGTTCTTC
>TRBV6-2/TRBV6-3|.|18|.|TRBJ2-4
CASSEYWTAGVAKNIQYF
TGTGCCAGCAGTGAGTATTGGACAGCGGGCGTAGCCAAAAACATTCAGTACTTC
>TRBV15|.|17|TRBD1|TRBJ2-1
CATSTDRGTLYYNEQFF
TGTGCCACCAGCACGGACAGGGGTACCCTGTACTACAATGAGCAGTTCTTC
>TRBV4-1|.|15|TRBD2|TRBJ2-1
CASSPGGNSYNEQFF
TGCGCCAGCAGCCCCGGGGGGAACAGCTACAATGAGCAGTTCTTC
>TRBV3-1/TRBV3-2|.|16|.|TRBJ2-2
CASSPLRGRRTGELFF
TGTGCCAGCAGCCCCCTAAGGGGGAGGAGGACCGGGGAGCTGTTTTTT
>TRBV30|.|12|.|TRBJ1-1
CAWTSGDNEAFF
TGTGCCTGGACGTCCGGGGACAATGAAGCTTTCTTT
>TRBV11-2|.|16|TRBD1|TRBJ1-6
CASTSGTGGLDSPLHF
TGTGCCAGCACCTCCGGGACAGGGGGATTGGATTCACCCCTCCACTTT
>TRBV5-1|.|12|.|TRBJ2-2
CASSFDSGELFF
TGCGCCAGCAGCTTCGACTCCGGGGAGCTGTTTTTT
>TRBV27|.|14|.|TRBJ2-6
CASSLSSGANVLTF
TGTGCCAGCAGTCTCTCATCTGGGGCCAACGTCCTGACTTTC
>TRBV28|.|23|TRBD1|TRBJ1-2
CASRPGQGALWLHLKRGHYGYTF
TGTGCCAGCAGACCGGGACAGGGGGCACTATGGCTACACCTTAAAAGGGGGCACTATGGCTACACCTTC
>TRBV5-5|.|15|.|TRBJ1-3
CASSSRTVGRNTIYF
TGTGCCAGCAGCTCCCGGACAGTGGGGAGAAACACCATATATTTT
>TRBV25-1|.|13|.|TRBJ2-7
CATRTAASYEQYF
TGTGCCACCCGGACAGCGGCCTCCTACGAGCAGTACTTC
>TRBV6-2/TRBV6-3|.|14|.|TRBJ2-7
CASSYQGSSYEQYF
TGTGCCAGCAGTTATCAGGGTTCCTCCTACGAGCAGTACTTC
>TRBV27|.|11|.|TRBJ2-1
CASSFGVEQFF
TGTGCCAGCAGTTTTGGGGTCGAGCAGTTCTTC
>TRBV30|.|17|.|TRBJ1-3
CAWSPPAGSAKGNTIYF
TGTGCCTGGTCCCCTCCCGCGGGCTCAGCTAAGGGAAACACCATATATTTT
>TRBV6-5|.|11|.|TRBJ2-7
CASSLYGEQYF
TGTGCCAGCAGCCTATACGGCGAGCAGTACTTC
>TRBV29-1|few|14|TRBD1|TRBJ1-1
CSVGGQGGSTEAFF
TGCAGCGTCGGGGGACAGGGAGGAAGTACTGAAGCTTTCTTT
>TRBV12-3/TRBV12-4|.|13|.|TRBJ1-1
CASSTRDNVEAFF
TGTGCCAGCAGTACCCGCGACAACGTTGAAGCTTTCTTT
>TRBV5-6|.|16|TRBD1|TRBJ2-1
CASSLYGTAVYNEQFF
TGTGCCAGCAGCTTGTACGGGACAGCCGTCTACAATGAGCAGTTCTTC
>TRBV27|.|19|.|TRBJ1-4
CASSLNGWRQGLRSEKLFF
TGTGCCAGCAGTTTAAACGGCTGGCGTCAGGGCCTCCGGAGTGAAAAACTGTTTTTT
>TRBV7-2|.|13|.|TRBJ2-7
CASSARDTYEQYF
TGTGCCAGCAGCGCCCGGGACACATACGAGCAGTACTTC
>TRBV2|.|14|.|TRBJ1-5
CASRGEGGNQPQHF
TGTGCCAGCCGAGGCGAAGGGGGCAATCAGCCCCAGCATTTT
>TRBV7-7|.|16|TRBD2|TRBJ2-7
CASSLIRTSGRYEQYF
TGTGCTAGCAGCTTAATCCGGACTAGCGGGAGGTACGAGCAGTACTTC
>TRBV6-4|.|15|.|TRBJ2-1
CASSETLRAGNEQFF
TGTGCCAGCAGTGAGACTCTTAGGGCAGGCAATGAGCAGTTCTTC
>TRBV2|.|12|TRBD1|TRBJ1-1
CASRGTGFEAFF
TGTGCCAGCAGGGGGACAGGATTTGAAGCTTTCTTT